This T cell receptor beta chain comes out of a study of blood T cell repertoires in COVID-19. This table comes from immunoSEQ multiplex PCR, and its TCRdb copy is limited to in-frame clones, with some not included. Of some 110,000 clones in the sample, around three quarters were seen once. This CDR3 region has 13 residues. Germline loops: CDR1 LNHDA, CDR2 SQIVND (reference sequence). Trimming cost V 5 bases and J 1 base, with 5 bases left between them. The material sequenced was peripheral blood. This clonotype originated in a man aged 65-85 years with acute or convalescent COVID-19. The chain links TRBV19 to TRBJ2-2; D ambiguous. CDR3 bases: TGTGCCAGTAGTGGGCGGAACACCGGGGAGCTGTTTTTT. It yields the protein CASSGRNTGELFF.